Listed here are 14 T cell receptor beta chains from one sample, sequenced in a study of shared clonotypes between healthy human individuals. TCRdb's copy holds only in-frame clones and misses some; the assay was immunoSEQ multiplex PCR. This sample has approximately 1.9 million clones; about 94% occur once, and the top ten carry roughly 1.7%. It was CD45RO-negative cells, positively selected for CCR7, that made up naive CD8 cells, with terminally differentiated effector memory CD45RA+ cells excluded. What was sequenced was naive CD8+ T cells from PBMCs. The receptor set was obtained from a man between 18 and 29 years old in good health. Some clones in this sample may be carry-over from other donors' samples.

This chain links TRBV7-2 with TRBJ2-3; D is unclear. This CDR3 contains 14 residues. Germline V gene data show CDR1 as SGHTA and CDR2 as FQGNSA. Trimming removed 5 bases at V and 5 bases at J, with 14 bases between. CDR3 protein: CASSHPELGDTQYF. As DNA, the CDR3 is TGTGCCAGCAGCCATCCGGAATTGGGAGATACGCAGTATTTT.

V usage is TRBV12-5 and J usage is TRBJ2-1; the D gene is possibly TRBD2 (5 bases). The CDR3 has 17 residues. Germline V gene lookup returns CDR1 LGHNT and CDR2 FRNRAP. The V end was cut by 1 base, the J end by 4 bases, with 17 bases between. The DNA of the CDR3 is TGTGCTAGTGGTTTGGCCTCCCCGGCGGGCCCTTACAATGAGCAGTTCTTC. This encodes CASGLASPAGPYNEQFF.

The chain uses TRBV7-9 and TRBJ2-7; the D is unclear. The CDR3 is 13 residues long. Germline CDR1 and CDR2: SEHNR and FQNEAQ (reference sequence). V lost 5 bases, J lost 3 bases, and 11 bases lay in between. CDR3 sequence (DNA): TGTGCCAGCAGCCCCTCGGAGATCTACGAGCAGTACTTC. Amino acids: CASSPSEIYEQYF.

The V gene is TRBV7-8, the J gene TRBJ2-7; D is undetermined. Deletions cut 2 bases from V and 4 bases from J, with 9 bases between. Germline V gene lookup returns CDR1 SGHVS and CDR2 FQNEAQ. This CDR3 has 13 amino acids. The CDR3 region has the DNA TGTGCCAGCAGCTTAAGGCCCCCATACGAGCAGTACTTC. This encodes CASSLRPPYEQYF.

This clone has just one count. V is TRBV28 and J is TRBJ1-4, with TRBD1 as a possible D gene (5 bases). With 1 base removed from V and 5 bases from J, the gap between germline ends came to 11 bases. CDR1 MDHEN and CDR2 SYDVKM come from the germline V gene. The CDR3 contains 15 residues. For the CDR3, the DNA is TGTGCCAGCAGTTTATTTTTGGGGGAGAATGAAAAACTGTTTTTT. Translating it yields CASSLFLGENEKLFF. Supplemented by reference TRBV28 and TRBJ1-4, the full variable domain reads DVKVTQSSRYLVKRTGEKVFLECVQDMDHENMFWYRQDPGLGLRLIYFSYDVKMKEKGDIPEGYSVSREKKERFSLILESASTNQTSMYLCASSLFLGENEKLFFGSGTQLSVL.

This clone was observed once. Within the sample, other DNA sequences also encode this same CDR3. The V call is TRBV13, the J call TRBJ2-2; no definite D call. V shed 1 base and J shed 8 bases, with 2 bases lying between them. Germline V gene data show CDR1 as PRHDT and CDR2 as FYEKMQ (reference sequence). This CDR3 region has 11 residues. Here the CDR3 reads CASSLAGELFF. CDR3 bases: TGTGCCAGCAGCTTAGCTGGGGAGCTGTTTTTT. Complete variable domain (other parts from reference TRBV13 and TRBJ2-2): AAGVIQSPRHLIKEKRETATLKCYPIPRHDTVYWYQQGPGQDPQFLISFYEKMQSDKGSIPDRFSAQQFSDYHSELNMSSLELGDSALYFCASSLAGELFFGEGSRLTVL.

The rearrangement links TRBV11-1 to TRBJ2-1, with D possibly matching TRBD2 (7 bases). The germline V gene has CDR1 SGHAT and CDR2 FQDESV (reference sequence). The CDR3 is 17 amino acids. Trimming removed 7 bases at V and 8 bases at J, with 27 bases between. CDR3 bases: TGTGCCAGCACCGCACGGGTAGGGGGAGGGCCATTGGATGAGCAGTTCTTC. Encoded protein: CASTARVGGGPLDEQFF.

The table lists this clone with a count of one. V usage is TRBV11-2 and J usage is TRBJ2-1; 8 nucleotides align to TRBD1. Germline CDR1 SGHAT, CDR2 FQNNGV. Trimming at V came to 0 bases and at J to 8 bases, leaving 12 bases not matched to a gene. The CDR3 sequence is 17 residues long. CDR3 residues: CASSLEGTGLYGDEQFF. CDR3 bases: TGTGCCAGCAGCTTAGAAGGGACAGGCCTCTATGGTGATGAGCAGTTCTTC.

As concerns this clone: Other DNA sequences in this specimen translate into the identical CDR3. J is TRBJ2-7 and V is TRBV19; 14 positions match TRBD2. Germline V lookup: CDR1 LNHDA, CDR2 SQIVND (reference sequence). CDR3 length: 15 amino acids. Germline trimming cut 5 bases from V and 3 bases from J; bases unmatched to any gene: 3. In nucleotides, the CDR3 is TGTGCCAGTAGTGTAGGGACTAGCGGGAGCTACGAGCAGTACTTC. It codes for CASSVGTSGSYEQYF.

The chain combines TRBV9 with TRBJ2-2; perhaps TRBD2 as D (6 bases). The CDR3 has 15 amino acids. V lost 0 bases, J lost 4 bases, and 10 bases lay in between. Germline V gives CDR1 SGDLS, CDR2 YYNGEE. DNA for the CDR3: TGTGCCAGCAGCGTAGCCGGGACTCTCACCGGGGAGCTGTTTTTT. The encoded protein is CASSVAGTLTGELFF. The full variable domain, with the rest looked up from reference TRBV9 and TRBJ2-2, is DSGVTQTPKHLITATGQRVTLRCSPRSGDLSVYWYQQSLDQGLQFLIQYYNGEERAKGNILERFSAQQFPDLHSELNLSSLELGDSALYFCASSVAGTLTGELFFGEGSRLTVL.

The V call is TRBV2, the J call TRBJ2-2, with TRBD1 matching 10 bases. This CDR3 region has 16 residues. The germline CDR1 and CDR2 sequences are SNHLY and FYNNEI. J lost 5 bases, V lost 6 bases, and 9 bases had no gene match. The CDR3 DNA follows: TGTGCCAGCAGAGCCCGGGACAGGGGTCGTACCGGGGAGCTGTTTTTT. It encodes CASRARDRGRTGELFF. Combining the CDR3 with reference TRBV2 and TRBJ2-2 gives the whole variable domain EPEVTQTPSHQVTQMGQEVILRCVPISNHLYFYWYRQILGQKVEFLVSFYNNEISEKSEIFDDQFSVERPDGSNFTLKIRSTKLEDSAMYFCASRARDRGRTGELFFGEGSRLTVL.

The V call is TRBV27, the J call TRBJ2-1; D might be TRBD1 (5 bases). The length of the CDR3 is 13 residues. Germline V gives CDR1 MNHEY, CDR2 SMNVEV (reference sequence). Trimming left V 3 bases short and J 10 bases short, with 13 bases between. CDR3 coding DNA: TGTGCCAGCAGTTTCGACCAGGGCTTGGAGCAGTTCTTC. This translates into CASSFDQGLEQFF.

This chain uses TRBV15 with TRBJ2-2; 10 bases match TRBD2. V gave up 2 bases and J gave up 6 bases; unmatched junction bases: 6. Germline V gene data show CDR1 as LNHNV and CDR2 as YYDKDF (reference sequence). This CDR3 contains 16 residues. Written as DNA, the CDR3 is TGTGCCACCAGCAGAAGGCTAGCGGGAGTTTCCGGGGAGCTGTTTTTT. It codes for CATSRRLAGVSGELFF.

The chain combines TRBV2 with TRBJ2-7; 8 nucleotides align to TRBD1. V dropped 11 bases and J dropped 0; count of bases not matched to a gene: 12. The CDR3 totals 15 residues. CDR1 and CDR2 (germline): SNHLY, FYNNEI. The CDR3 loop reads CAGTDWTGSSYEQYF. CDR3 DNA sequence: TGTGCCGGGACAGACTGGACAGGGAGCTCCTACGAGCAGTACTTC.